This T cell receptor (beta chain) was captured in a study of monozygotic twins with inflammatory bowel disease. Study-level results: Fewer shared clonotypes with others were found in IBD patients than in healthy twins, especially with disease activity.

Details on this clonotype: Its matching antigen is unknown.

Per TCR library, 3,500 to 4,000 ng of total RNA was used. Each sample had eight separate cDNA synthesis reactions. Reprocessing the 5' RACE reads, TCRdb reports a single entry for every CDR3 protein and omits DNA. With around 150,000 distinct CDR3 sequences in the sample, the ten largest clones hold 2.4%. The CDR3 has 15 amino acids. The germline gives CDR1 KGHSH, CDR2 LQKENI. This chain joins TRBV18 and TRBJ1-1; without DNA, the TCRdb call of TRBD1 cannot be checked. Material: blood. The TCR sequence derives from a human donor with ulcerative colitis or Crohn's disease, or a healthy co-twin of an affected twin (not recorded which). CDR3 sequence: CASSPVGPMNTEAFF.